These T cell receptor beta chains were read from a single sample in a study of beta chain features in type 1 diabetes. Assay used: immunoSEQ multiplex PCR; TCRdb lists only in-frame clones, some missing. The data contain roughly 330,000 clones, approximately 13% of them singletons. Material: naive CD4+ T cells from blood. The receptors stem from a woman between 18 and 29 years old with type 1 diabetes. The CDR3 runs from the conserved cysteine through the conserved F or W. D genes are given only for firm matches. Clone size is shown for a subset of rows, as once, few, many or a class of expanded clone.

TRBJ2-3,few,TRBD2,TRBV15,TGTGCCACCAGCAGGGTTAGCGGGACTAGCACAGATACGCAGTATTTT,CATSRVSGTSTDTQYF
TRBJ1-4,-,-,TRBV20-1,TGCAGTGCCGCGACGGGGGGGGGACACCTTTTT,CSAATGGGHLF
TRBJ1-5,-,-,TRBV7-3,TGTGCCAGCAGCTTCGGGGTCAATCAGCCCCAGCATTTT,CASSFGVNQPQHF
TRBJ2-5,-,-,TRBV27,TGTGCCAGCAGTCGCCCCGGGTTCGGAGAGACCCAGTACTTC,CASSRPGFGETQYF
TRBJ2-3,-,-,TRBV2,TGTGCCAGCAGTGAAGGGGGCTTCGTTGTGAATACGCAGTATTTT,CASSEGGFVVNTQYF
TRBJ1-4,-,-,TRBV4-2,TGTGCCAGCAGCCAAGATCCGGGGGAGTGGGATGAAAAACTGTTTTTT,CASSQDPGEWDEKLFF
TRBJ2-2,-,-,TRBV18,TGTGCCAGCTCCCGGGAGACCGGGGAGCTGTTTTTT,CASSRETGELFF
TRBJ2-3,-,-,TRBV7-9,TGTGCCAGCAGCCTTGAGGGCTCAACAGATACGCAGTATTTT,CASSLEGSTDTQYF
TRBJ2-7,-,TRBD1,TRBV19,TGTGCCAGTACGAGGACAGGGACCCTTACCTACGAGCAGTACTTC,CASTRTGTLTYEQYF
TRBJ2-2,few,TRBD2,TRBV9,TGTGCCAGCAGCCCCCGACTAGCTGGAGCGAACACCGGGGAGCTGTTTTTT,CASSPRLAGANTGELFF
TRBJ1-1,few,-,TRBV19,TGTGCCAGTAGTGTCGCCCTCGCGGGCACTGAAGCTTTCTTT,CASSVALAGTEAFF
TRBJ1-2,few,-,TRBV10-3,TGTGCCAGCAGGGACAACCGCCAGGGCTACACCTTC,CASRDNRQGYTF
TRBJ2-4,-,TRBD1,TRBV7-9,TGTGCCATCCTCACCCAGGGACAGGAGAAAAACATTCAGTACTTC,CAILTQGQEKNIQYF
TRBJ2-1,-,-,TRBV20-1,TGCAGTGCCCAACTCGGCAATGAGCAGTTCTTC,CSAQLGNEQFF
TRBJ2-1,few,-,TRBV19,TGTGCCAGTAGTTTGCGGAGACCCTACAATGAGCAGTTCTTC,CASSLRRPYNEQFF
TRBJ1-2,-,-,TRBV20-1,TGCAGTGCTAGTGCCACAGGAAGCGTCACCTTC,CSASATGSVTF
TRBJ2-7,-,TRBD2,TRBV7-9,TGTGCCATCTACCGGGACACCAGGACTAGCGAGCCTTCGGAGCAGTACTTC,CAIYRDTRTSEPSEQYF
TRBJ2-2,-,TRBD1,TRBV29-1,TGCAGCGCACAGGACAGGTTCGGTGCGTCCGGGGAGCTGTTTTTT,CSAQDRFGASGELFF
TRBJ2-3,few,-,TRBV4-1,TGCGCCAGCAGCCAAGTTAATACGCAGTATTTT,CASSQVNTQYF
TRBJ2-2,-,-,TRBV5-6,TGTGCCAGCAGCTTGGGGCTAGCCGTCGGGGAGCTGTTTTTT,CASSLGLAVGELFF
TRBJ1-2,few,TRBD1,TRBV29-1,TGCAGCGATGGGGACAGGACCGTGGGCTACACCTTC,CSDGDRTVGYTF
TRBJ2-3,-,-,TRBV30,TGTGCCTGGAGTGTTTGGTCGAGCGGAGGCACAGATACGCAGTATTTT,CAWSVWSSGGTDTQYF
TRBJ2-5,-,TRBD1,TRBV6-5,TGTGCCAGCAGTTCAGGGACAGGGGGGGAGACCCAGTACTTC,CASSSGTGGETQYF
TRBJ2-1,-,TRBD2,TRBV6-6,TGTGCCAGCAGTTACCAACTAGCGGAGTTCTTC,CASSYQLAEFF
TRBJ1-1,few,-,TRBV29-1,TGCAGCGTAACGACAGCCCCTGGACGGACTGAAGCTTTCTTT,CSVTTAPGRTEAFF
TRBJ2-5,many,-,TRBV15,TGTGCCACCAGCAGAGATCTAGCGACGGAGACCCAGTACTTC,CATSRDLATETQYF
TRBJ2-3,-,TRBD2,TRBV9,TGTGCCAGCAGCGGGACTAGCGGGAGGCGGGCAGATACGCAGTATTTT,CASSGTSGRRADTQYF
TRBJ1-1,-,-,TRBV30,TGTGCCGGACAAGGGGGGGTTATCACTGAAGCTTTCTTT,CAGQGGVITEAFF
TRBJ2-1,once,TRBD2,TRBV7-3,TGTGCCAGCAGCGGGACTAGCGGGCGTTACAATGAGCAGTTCTTC,CASSGTSGRYNEQFF
TRBJ2-1,few,-,TRBV28,TGTGCCAGCAGTCCCCGCAATGAGCAGTTCTTC,CASSPRNEQFF
TRBJ2-3,-,TRBD1,TRBV4-1,TGCGCCAGCAGCCAAGATCAGGGGGCATTGGATACGCAGTATTTT,CASSQDQGALDTQYF
TRBJ2-1,-,TRBD2,TRBV5-1,TGCGCCAGCAGCCCACTAGCGGGAGCGGACAATGAGCAGTTCTTC,CASSPLAGADNEQFF
TRBJ2-2,few,TRBD1,TRBV6-1,TGTGCCAGCAGTGCACCGGACAGGGTCTCCACCGGGGAGCTGTTTTTT,CASSAPDRVSTGELFF
TRBJ2-3,-,TRBD2,TRBV27,TGTGCCAGCAGTTTCTATAGCGGGAGAGGGAGCACAGATACGCAGTATTTT,CASSFYSGRGSTDTQYF
TRBJ1-2,few,-,TRBV2,TGTGCCAGCAGCAAACAGGATCCTAACTATGGCTACACCTTC,CASSKQDPNYGYTF
TRBJ2-3,few,TRBD1,TRBV5-5,TGTGCCAGCACGGACAGGGGATACACAGATACGCAGTATTTT,CASTDRGYTDTQYF
TRBJ2-1,-,TRBD2,TRBV9,TGTGCCAGCAGCCCCCGTAGCGGGACTAGCGGGAATGAGCAGTTCTTC,CASSPRSGTSGNEQFF
TRBJ2-2,few,-,TRBV10-3,TGTGCCATCAGTGCAAACCGTGGCCAAAACACCGGGGAGCTGTTTTTT,CAISANRGQNTGELFF
TRBJ2-1,few,-,TRBV5-1,TGCGCCAGCAGCTTGGGGGGCGGCGGAAACAATGAGCAGTTCTTC,CASSLGGGGNNEQFF